This TCR beta chain is drawn from a study of T cells of healthy individuals. TCRdb redid the calling of the 5' RACE reads with MiXCR, one entry per CDR3 protein. Of fewer than 70,000 distinct CDR3 sequences in the sample, over 12% were seen once. Germline-derived CDR1 and CDR2 are DFQATT and SNEGSKA (reference sequence). Trimming stripped 4 bases from V and 0 bases from J, with 14 bases between. The CDR3 is made up of 15 amino acids. This clonotype has only a few counts. This sequence originates from a human donor in good health. The chain has TRBV20-1 and TRBJ2-3; D gene ambiguous. CDR3 sequence: CSAKFGASSTDTQYF. The CDR3 nucleotides are TGCAGTGCTAAATTCGGAGCGTCTAGCACAGATACGCAGTATTTT.